What follows are 18 T cell receptor beta chains derived from one specimen sequenced in a study of identical twins. One entry per CDR3 protein, called by TCRdb with MiXCR from the 5' RACE reads. This table holds around 550,000 distinct CDR3 sequences, 13% to 15% found once. This sample also appeared in a second study, on yellow fever vaccine responses in identical twins.

Specimen: CD4+ T cells sorted from blood. The receptors were gathered from a woman under 30 in good health.

This clonotype has a count of ten or more. The chain couples TRBV7-9 to TRBJ2-2; 8 bases align to TRBD1. The CDR3 runs 15 residues. Germline CDR1 SEHNR, CDR2 FQNEAQ (reference sequence). Losses at the gene ends were 6 bases for V and 3 bases for J; bases not matched to a gene: 6. The CDR3 spells CASSPGQGDTGELFF. CDR3 bases: TGTGCCAGCAGTCCAGGACAGGGCGACACCGGGGAGCTGTTTTTT. Looking up the rest from reference TRBV7-9 and TRBJ2-2 gives the full variable domain: DTGVSQNPRHKITKRGQNVTFRCDPISEHNRLYWYRQTLGQGPEFLTYFQNEAQLEKSRLLSDRFSAERPKGSFSTLEIQRTEQGDSAMYLCASSPGQGDTGELFFGEGSRLTVL.

The chain combines TRBV12-3 or TRBV12-4 with TRBJ1-5, with 10 bases fitting TRBD1. The CDR3 length is 14 residues. Germline trimming cut 6 bases from V and 5 bases from J; bases unmatched to any gene: 4. Written as DNA, the CDR3 is TGTGCCAGCAGGATCGGGACAGGGGATCAGCCCCAGCATTTT. It specifies CASRIGTGDQPQHF.

This clonotype was picked up a small number of times. The V and J genes are TRBV5-1 and TRBJ1-1; a weak D match, TRBD1 (5 bases). The CDR3 runs 14 residues. Trimming took 4 bases from V and 4 from J, leaving 14 bases between them. Germline V lookup: CDR1 SGHRS, CDR2 YFSETQ. The CDR3 DNA sequence: TGCGCCAGCAGCCAAACCGGGGGGTCCACTGAAGCTTTCTTT. Its protein is CASSQTGGSTEAFF.

This clonotype turned up a few times. The rearrangement links TRBV4-1 to TRBJ2-1; D is tentatively TRBD1 or TRBD2 (5 bases each). Germline CDR1 is MGHRA and CDR2 is YSYEKL. The CDR3 contains 15 residues. Trimming left V 4 bases short and J 8 bases short, with 18 bases between. The CDR3 bases are TGCGCCAGCAGCCGAGGTGGACCCCTGGGGGATGAGCAGTTCTTC. The encoded protein is CASSRGGPLGDEQFF.

This clonotype was detected only a few times. This rearrangement joins TRBV5-1 to TRBJ2-1, with 15 bases aligning to TRBD2. CDR1 and CDR2 (germline): SGHRS, YFSETQ. Trimming removed 4 bases from V and 0 bases from J; junction bases left unmatched: 2. This CDR3 comprises 17 residues. The DNA for the CDR3 is TGCGCCAGCAGCCGGACTAGCGGGAGGGTCTCCTACAATGAGCAGTTCTTC. It encodes CASSRTSGRVSYNEQFF.

The CDR3, as DNA: TGTGCCAGCAGCTTAGTCGGGGTTGGCACTGAAGCTTTCTTT. It codes for CASSLVGVGTEAFF. This chain uses TRBV7-8 with TRBJ1-1; D not resolved. Deletions cut 1 base from V and 4 bases from J, with 10 bases between. There are 14 residues in the CDR3. Germline CDR1 and CDR2: SGHVS and FQNEAQ.

This clonotype was counted a few times. The chain uses TRBV6-5 and TRBJ2-1; no reliable D call. Trimming stripped 1 base from V and 3 bases from J, with 10 bases between. The CDR3 extends over 15 amino acids. Germline V gene sequence: CDR1 MNHEY, CDR2 SVGAGI. CDR3 coding DNA: TGTGCCAGCAGTTACTTTAAGCCCCTCTACAATGAGCAGTTCTTC. Translated, it gives CASSYFKPLYNEQFF.

Here the CDR3 DNA reads TGTGCCAGCAGCACAAGGACAGGGCAAGCTAACTATGGCTACACCTTC. This translates into CASSTRTGQANYGYTF. This rearrangement joins TRBV7-2 to TRBJ1-2; 8 positions agree with TRBD1. In germline, CDR1 is SGHTA, CDR2 FQGNSA. The CDR3 is 16 amino acids. Trimming cost V 5 bases and J 0 bases; bases outside gene matches: 8.

This clonotype was detected only a few times. J is TRBJ2-1 and V is TRBV11-2, with 8 bases fitting TRBD2. The CDR3 consists of 17 residues. Trimming cost V 4 bases and J 2 bases; bases outside gene matches: 10. The germline V gene encodes CDR1 SGHAT and CDR2 FQNNGV. CDR3 sequence (DNA): TGTGCCAGCAGCTCACGGGACTTAGCGGGGCCCTACAATGAGCAGTTCTTC. It encodes CASSSRDLAGPYNEQFF.

This clonotype was recorded a few times. The CDR3 DNA reads TGTGCCAGCAGTTTAGGGCTAGCGGCTACCTACGAGCAGTACTTC. Translation: CASSLGLAATYEQYF. This chain connects TRBV12-3 or TRBV12-4 to TRBJ2-7, with 7 bases matching TRBD2. Trimming at V came to 1 base and at J to 2 bases, leaving 5 bases not matched to a gene. There are 15 residues in the CDR3.

This clonotype was counted between two and nine times. CDR3 sequence reads: CASSGQNRGSGNTIYF. For the CDR3, the DNA is TGCGCCAGCAGCGGACAGAACAGGGGCTCCGGAAACACCATATATTTT. This sequence joins TRBV5-1 and TRBJ1-3; the match to TRBD1 covers 7 bases. Germline trimming cut 4 bases from V and 4 bases from J; bases unmatched to any gene: 11. CDR3 size: 16 residues. Germline assignment: CDR1 SGHRS and CDR2 YFSETQ.

The chain combines TRBV7-8 with TRBJ2-3; D possibly corresponds to TRBD1 (5 bases). V was trimmed by 2 bases and J by 0 bases, leaving 12 bases between them. Germline lookup yields CDR1 SGHVS and CDR2 FQNEAQ. This CDR3 contains 16 residues. CDR3 sequence: CASSLLGVGSTDTQYF. DNA of the CDR3: TGTGCCAGCAGCTTATTAGGGGTCGGGAGCACAGATACGCAGTATTTT.

V is TRBV21-1 and J is TRBJ2-7; the listed D gene, TRBD2, was not tested against the DNA. TRBV21-1 has pseudogene status. There are 15 residues in the CDR3. CDR3 loop: CASSRWDYPAYEQYF. The CDR3 region has the DNA TGTGCCAGCAGCAGATGGGACTACCCTGCCTACGAGCAGTACTTC.

This clonotype was seen more than once but under ten times. The V gene is TRBV6-1, the J gene TRBJ2-5; 9 bases map to TRBD1. This CDR3 region has 14 residues. Germline trimming cut 4 bases from V and 5 bases from J; bases unmatched to any gene: 5. From germline, CDR1 is MNHNS and CDR2 SASEGT. The CDR3: CASSVGTGWETQYF. As DNA, the CDR3 is TGTGCCAGCAGTGTAGGGACAGGGTGGGAGACCCAGTACTTC.

The chain is built from TRBV5-1 and TRBJ1-2, with a possible D match to TRBD1 (6 bases). Trimming stripped 4 bases from V and 2 bases from J, with 18 bases between. Germline V gives CDR1 SGHRS, CDR2 YFSETQ. The CDR3 is 16 amino acids. CDR3 sequence (DNA): TGCGCCAGCAGCCAACAGGGTGGGGCCGCGAACTATGGCTACACCTTC. Encoded protein: CASSQQGGAANYGYTF.

This chain links TRBV5-1 with TRBJ2-7; weak D call: TRBD2 (7 bases). The V and J ends lost 4 bases and 6 bases respectively, with 17 bases between them. Germline V gene sequence: CDR1 SGHRS, CDR2 YFSETQ. The CDR3 consists of 14 residues. The CDR3 region is CASSPGGGTPEQYV. Here the CDR3 DNA reads TGCGCCAGCAGCCCGGGAGGCGGGACACCCGAGCAGTACGTC.

The rearrangement joins TRBV6-5 to TRBJ2-2; D gene ambiguous. Trimming left V 4 bases short and J 6 bases short, with 12 bases between. Germline CDR1 and CDR2: MNHEY and SVGAGI. The CDR3 spans 14 residues. The DNA for the CDR3 is TGTGCCAGCAGTTTACGGGCCCAGCCCGGGGAGCTGTTTTTT. It translates to CASSLRAQPGELFF.

This clonotype was counted at least ten times. The V gene is TRBV12-3 or TRBV12-4, the J gene TRBJ1-5; TRBD1 might be the D (6 bases). The CDR3 sequence is 17 residues long. The V end was cut by 6 bases, the J end by 5 bases, with 23 bases between. The CDR3 DNA follows: TGTGCCAGCAGCCTGGGGTTGGGCCGGGGGCGCGATCAGCCCCAGCATTTT. It is translated as CASSLGLGRGRDQPQHF.